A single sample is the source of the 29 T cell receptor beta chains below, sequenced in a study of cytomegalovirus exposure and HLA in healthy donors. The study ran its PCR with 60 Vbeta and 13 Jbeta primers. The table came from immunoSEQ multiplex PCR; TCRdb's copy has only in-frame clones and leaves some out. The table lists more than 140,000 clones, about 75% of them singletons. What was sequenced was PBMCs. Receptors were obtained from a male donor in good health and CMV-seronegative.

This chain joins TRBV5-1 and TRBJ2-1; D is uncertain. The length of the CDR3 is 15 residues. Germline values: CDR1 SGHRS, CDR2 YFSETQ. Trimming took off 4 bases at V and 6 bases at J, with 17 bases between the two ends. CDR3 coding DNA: TGCGCCAGCAGCCCCTTCGCACGAGAAGTCAATGAGCAGTTCTTC. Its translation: CASSPFAREVNEQFF.

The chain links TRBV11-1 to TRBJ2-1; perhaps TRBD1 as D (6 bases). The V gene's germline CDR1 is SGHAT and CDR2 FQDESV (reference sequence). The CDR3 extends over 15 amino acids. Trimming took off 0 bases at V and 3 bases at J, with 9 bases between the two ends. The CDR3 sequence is CASSLARGYYNEQFF. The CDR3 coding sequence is TGTGCCAGCAGCTTAGCTAGGGGGTACTACAATGAGCAGTTCTTC.

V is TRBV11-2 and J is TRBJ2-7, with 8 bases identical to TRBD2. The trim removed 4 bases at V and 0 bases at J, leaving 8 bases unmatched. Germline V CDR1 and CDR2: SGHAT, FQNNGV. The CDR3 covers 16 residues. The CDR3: CASSSSSGPGSYEQYF. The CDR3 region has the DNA TGTGCCAGCAGCTCGTCTAGCGGGCCAGGCTCCTACGAGCAGTACTTC. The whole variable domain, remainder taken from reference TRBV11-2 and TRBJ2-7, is EAGVAQSPRYKIIEKRQSVAFWCNPISGHATLYWYQQILGQGPKLLIQFQNNGVVDDSQLPKDRFSAERLKGVDSTLKIQPAKLEDSAVYLCASSSSSGPGSYEQYFGPGTRLTVT.

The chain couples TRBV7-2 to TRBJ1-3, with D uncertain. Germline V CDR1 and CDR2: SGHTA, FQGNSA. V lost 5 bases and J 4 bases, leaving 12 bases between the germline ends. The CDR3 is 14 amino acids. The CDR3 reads CASSPGVWGNTIYF. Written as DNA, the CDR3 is TGTGCCAGCAGCCCGGGAGTCTGGGGAAACACCATATATTTT. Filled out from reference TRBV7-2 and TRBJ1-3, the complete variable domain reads GAGVSQSPSNKVTEKGKDVELRCDPISGHTALYWYRQSLGQGLEFLIYFQGNSAPDKSGLPSDRFSAERTGGSVSTLTIQRTQQEDSAVYLCASSPGVWGNTIYFGEGSWLTVV.

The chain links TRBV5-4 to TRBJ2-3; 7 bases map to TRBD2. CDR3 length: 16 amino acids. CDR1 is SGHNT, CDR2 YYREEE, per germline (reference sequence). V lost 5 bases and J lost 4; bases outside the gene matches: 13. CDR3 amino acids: CASSAPRGSNPDTQYF. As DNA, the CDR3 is TGTGCCAGCAGTGCCCCTCGCGGGAGTAACCCAGATACGCAGTATTTT.

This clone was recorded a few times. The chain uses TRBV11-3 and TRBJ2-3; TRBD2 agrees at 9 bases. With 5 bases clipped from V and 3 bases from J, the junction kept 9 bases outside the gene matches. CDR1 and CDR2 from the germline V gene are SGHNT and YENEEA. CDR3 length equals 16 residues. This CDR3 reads CASSPGSGSGTDTQYF. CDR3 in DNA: TGTGCCAGCAGCCCCGGTAGCGGGAGCGGGACAGATACGCAGTATTTT.

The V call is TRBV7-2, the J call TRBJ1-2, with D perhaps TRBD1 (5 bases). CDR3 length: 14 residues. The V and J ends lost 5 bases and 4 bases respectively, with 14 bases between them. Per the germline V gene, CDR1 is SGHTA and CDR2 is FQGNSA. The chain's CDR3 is CASSDRQNGYGYTF. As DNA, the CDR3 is TGTGCCAGCAGCGACAGACAAAATGGCTATGGCTACACCTTC.

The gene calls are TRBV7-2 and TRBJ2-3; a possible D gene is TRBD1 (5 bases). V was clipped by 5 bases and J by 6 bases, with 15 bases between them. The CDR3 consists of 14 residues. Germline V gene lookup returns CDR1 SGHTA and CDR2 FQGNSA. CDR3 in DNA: TGTGCCAGCAGCCCCAGGGCTTCAATGGATACGCAGTATTTT. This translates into CASSPRASMDTQYF.

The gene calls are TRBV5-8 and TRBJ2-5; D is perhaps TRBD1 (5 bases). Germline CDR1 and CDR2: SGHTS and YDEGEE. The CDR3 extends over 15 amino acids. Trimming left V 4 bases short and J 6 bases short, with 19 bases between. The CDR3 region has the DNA TGTGCCAGCAGCCCCGACAGACCGAGCGTAAAGACCCAGTACTTC. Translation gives CASSPDRPSVKTQYF.

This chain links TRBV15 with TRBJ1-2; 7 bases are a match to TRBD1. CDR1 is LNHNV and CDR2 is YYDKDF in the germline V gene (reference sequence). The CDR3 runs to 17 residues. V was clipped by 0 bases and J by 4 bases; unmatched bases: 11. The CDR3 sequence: CATSRDGLEDRIYGYTF. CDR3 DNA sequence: TGTGCCACCAGCAGAGATGGTCTCGAGGACAGGATCTATGGCTACACCTTC.

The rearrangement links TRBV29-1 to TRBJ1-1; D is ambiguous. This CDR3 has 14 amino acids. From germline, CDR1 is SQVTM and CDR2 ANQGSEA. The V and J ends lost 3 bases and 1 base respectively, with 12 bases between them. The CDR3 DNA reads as TGCAGCGTTGAGGCCCAGGTTCGGAACACTGAAGCTTTCTTT. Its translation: CSVEAQVRNTEAFF.

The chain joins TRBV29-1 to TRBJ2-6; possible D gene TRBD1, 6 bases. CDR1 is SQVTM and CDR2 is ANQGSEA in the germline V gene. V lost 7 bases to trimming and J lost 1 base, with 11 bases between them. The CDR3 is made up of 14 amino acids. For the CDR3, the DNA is TGCAGCGCCCGAGGGGGTTCTGGGGCCAACGTCCTGACTTTC. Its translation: CSARGGSGANVLTF.

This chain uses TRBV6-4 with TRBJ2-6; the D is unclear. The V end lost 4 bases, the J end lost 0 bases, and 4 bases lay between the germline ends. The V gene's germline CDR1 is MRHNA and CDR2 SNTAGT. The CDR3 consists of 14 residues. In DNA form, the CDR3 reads TGTGCCAGCAGTGCCATCTCTGGGGCCAACGTCCTGACTTTC. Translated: CASSAISGANVLTF.

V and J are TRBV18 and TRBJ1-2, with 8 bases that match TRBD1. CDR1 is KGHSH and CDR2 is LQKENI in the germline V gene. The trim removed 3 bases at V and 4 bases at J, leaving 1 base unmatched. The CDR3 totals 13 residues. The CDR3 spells CASSPDRGYGYTF. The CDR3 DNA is TGTGCCAGCTCACCCGACAGGGGCTATGGCTACACCTTC. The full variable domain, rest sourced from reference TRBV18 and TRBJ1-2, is NAGVMQNPRHLVRRRGQEARLRCSPMKGHSHVYWYRQLPEEGLKFMVYLQKENIIDESGMPKERFSAEFPKEGPSILRIQQVVRGDSAAYFCASSPDRGYGYTFGSGTRLTVV.

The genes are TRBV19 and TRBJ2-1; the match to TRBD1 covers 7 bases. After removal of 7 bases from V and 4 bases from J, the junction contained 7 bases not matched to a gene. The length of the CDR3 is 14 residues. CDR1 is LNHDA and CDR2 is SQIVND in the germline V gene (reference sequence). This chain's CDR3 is CASNPRQGYNEQFF. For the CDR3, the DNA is TGTGCCAGTAACCCGAGACAGGGTTACAATGAGCAGTTCTTC.

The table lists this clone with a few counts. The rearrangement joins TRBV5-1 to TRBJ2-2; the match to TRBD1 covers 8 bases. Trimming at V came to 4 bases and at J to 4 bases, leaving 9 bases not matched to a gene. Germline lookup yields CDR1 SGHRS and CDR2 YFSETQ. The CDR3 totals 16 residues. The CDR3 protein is CASSQATGVGTGELFF. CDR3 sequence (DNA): TGCGCCAGCAGCCAAGCGACAGGGGTGGGCACCGGGGAGCTGTTTTTT.

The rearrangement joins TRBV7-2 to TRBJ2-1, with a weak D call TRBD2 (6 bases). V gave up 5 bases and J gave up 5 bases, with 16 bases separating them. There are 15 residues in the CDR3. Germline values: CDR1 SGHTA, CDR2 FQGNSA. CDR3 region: CASSLRLVVNNEQFF. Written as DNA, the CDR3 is TGTGCCAGCAGCCTTAGACTAGTAGTGAACAATGAGCAGTTCTTC.

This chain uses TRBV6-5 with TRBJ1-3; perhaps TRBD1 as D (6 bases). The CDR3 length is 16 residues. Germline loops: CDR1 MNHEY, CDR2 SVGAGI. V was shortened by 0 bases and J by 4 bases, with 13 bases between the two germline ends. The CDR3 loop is CASSYSKQGRGNTIYF. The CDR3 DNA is TGTGCCAGCAGTTACTCGAAACAGGGAAGAGGAAACACCATATATTTT.

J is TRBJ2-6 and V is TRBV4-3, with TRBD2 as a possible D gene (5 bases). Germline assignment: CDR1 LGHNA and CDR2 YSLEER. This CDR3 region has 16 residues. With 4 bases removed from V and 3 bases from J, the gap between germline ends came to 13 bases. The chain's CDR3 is CASSPGGEGGANVLTF. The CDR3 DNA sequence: TGCGCCAGCAGCCCTGGTGGTGAGGGTGGGGCCAACGTCCTGACTTTC.

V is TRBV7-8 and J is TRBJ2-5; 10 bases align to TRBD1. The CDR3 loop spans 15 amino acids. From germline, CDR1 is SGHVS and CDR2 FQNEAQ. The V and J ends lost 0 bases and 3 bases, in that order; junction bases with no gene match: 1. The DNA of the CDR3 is TGTGCCAGCAGCTTAGCGGGACAGGGGAAAGAGACCCAGTACTTC. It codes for CASSLAGQGKETQYF.

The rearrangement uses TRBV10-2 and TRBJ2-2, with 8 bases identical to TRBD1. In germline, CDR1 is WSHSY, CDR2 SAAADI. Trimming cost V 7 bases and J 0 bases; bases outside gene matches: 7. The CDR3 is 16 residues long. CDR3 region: CASTQWGQANTGELFF. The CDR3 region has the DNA TGCGCCAGCACCCAATGGGGACAGGCGAACACCGGGGAGCTGTTTTTT.

CDR3 amino acids: CASSLGLAFFNEQFF. CDR3 sequence (DNA): TGTGCCAGCAGCTTAGGACTAGCGTTTTTCAATGAGCAGTTCTTC. The chain joins TRBV11-3 to TRBJ2-1; 8 nucleotides match TRBD2. This CDR3 comprises 15 residues. The germline V gene has CDR1 SGHNT and CDR2 YENEEA. V lost 1 base and J lost 6; bases outside the gene matches: 5.

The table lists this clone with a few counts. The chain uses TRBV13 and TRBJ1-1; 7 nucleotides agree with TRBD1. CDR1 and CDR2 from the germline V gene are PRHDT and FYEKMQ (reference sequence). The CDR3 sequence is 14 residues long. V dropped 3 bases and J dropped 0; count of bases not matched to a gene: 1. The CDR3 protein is CASSLGQMNTEAFF. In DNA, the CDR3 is TGTGCCAGCAGCTTGGGACAGATGAACACTGAAGCTTTCTTT.

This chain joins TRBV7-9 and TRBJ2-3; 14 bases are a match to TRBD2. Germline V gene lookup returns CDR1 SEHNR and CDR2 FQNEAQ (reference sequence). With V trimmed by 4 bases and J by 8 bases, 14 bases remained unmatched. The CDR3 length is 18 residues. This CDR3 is CASSYQAGTSGRGGTQYF. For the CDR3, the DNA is TGTGCCAGCAGCTACCAAGCCGGGACTAGCGGGAGAGGCGGTACGCAGTATTTT.

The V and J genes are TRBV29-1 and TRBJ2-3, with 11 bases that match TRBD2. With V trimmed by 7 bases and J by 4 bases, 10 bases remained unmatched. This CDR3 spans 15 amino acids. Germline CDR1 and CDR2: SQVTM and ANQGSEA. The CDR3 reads CSGRPLAGGADTQYF. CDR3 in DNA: TGCAGCGGCCGCCCCCTAGCGGGAGGCGCAGATACGCAGTATTTT.

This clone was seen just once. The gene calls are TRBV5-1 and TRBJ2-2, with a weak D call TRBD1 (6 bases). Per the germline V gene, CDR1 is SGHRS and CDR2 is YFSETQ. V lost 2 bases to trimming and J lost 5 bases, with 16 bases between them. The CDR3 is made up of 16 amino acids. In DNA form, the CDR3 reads TGCGCCAGCAGCTTTGGAGCAGTGGGGGCTACCGGGGAGCTGTTTTTT. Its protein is CASSFGAVGATGELFF.

The CDR3 DNA reads as TGTGCCAGCAGTGAGGGACCGGGACAGGGGTTGAGTGAGCAGTTCTTC. Translated: CASSEGPGQGLSEQFF. The chain combines TRBV6-1 with TRBJ2-1; TRBD1 agrees at 10 bases. Germline V CDR1 and CDR2: MNHNS, SASEGT. The CDR3 sequence is 16 residues long. Trimming at V came to 3 bases and at J to 9 bases, leaving 11 bases not matched to a gene.

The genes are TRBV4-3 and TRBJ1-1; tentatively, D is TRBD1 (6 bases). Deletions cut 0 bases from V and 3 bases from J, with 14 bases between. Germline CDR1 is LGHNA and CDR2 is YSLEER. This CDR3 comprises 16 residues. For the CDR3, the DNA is TGCGCCAGCAGCCAAGATCCGACAGGAGGTTACACTGAAGCTTTCTTT. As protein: CASSQDPTGGYTEAFF.

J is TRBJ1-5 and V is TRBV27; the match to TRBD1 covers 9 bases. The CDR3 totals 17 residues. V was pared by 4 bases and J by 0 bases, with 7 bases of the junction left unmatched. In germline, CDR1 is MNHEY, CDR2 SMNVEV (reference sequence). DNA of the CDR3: TGTGCCAGCAGTTATGGGACAGGGCCTTATAGCAATCAGCCCCAGCATTTT. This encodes CASSYGTGPYSNQPQHF.